The 13 T cell receptor beta chains below were found in one sample sequenced in a study of blood T cell repertoires in COVID-19. Profiled with immunoSEQ multiplex PCR; TCRdb holds only in-frame clones, not every one. The table records hundreds of thousands of clones, around 85% of them present only once. Sequenced material: PBMCs or T cells enriched from blood (not recorded which). All receptors come from a man aged 30-40 years who had recovered from COVID-19.

The chain is built from TRBV30 and TRBJ1-3; a weak D match, TRBD1 (5 bases). Trimming removed 4 bases at V and 0 bases at J, with 10 bases between. Germline values: CDR1 GTSNPN, CDR2 SVGIG (reference sequence). The CDR3 extends over 14 amino acids. This CDR3 reads CAWTRVISGNTIYF. CDR3 in DNA: TGTGCCTGGACCAGGGTCATCTCTGGAAACACCATATATTTT. The full variable domain, with the rest looked up from reference TRBV30 and TRBJ1-3, is SQTIHQWPATLVQPVGSPLSLECTVEGTSNPNLYWYRQAAGRGLQLLFYSVGIGQISSEVPQNLSASRPQDRQFILSSKKLLLSDSGFYLCAWTRVISGNTIYFGEGSWLTVV.

The DNA of the CDR3 is TGTGCCAGCAGCTTGGGGCAGGAAGAGACCCAGTACTTC. It encodes CASSLGQEETQYF. The chain employs TRBV5-4 and TRBJ2-5; no firm D call. Germline loops: CDR1 SGHNT, CDR2 YYREEE (reference sequence). V was cut by 0 bases and J by 3 bases, with 6 bases left in between. The CDR3 is 13 residues long. The variable domain in full, completed from reference TRBV5-4 and TRBJ2-5, reads ETGVTQSPTHLIKTRGQQVTLRCSSQSGHNTVSWYQQALGQGPQFIFQYYREEENGRGNFPPRFSGLQFPNYSSELNVNALELDDSALYLCASSLGQEETQYFGPGTRLLVL.

CDR3 DNA sequence: TGTGCCAGCAGCTTAGCCCTAGCGGGTTACAATGAGCAGTTCTTC. It encodes CASSLALAGYNEQFF. The chain joins TRBV7-2 to TRBJ2-1; TRBD2 matches 8 bases. CDR3 length equals 15 residues. In germline, CDR1 is SGHTA, CDR2 FQGNSA. V was clipped by 0 bases and J by 4 bases; unmatched bases: 2.

CDR3 sequence reads: CASSKGRAQGSYNEQFF. CDR3 nucleotides: TGTGCCAGCAGCAAAGGTCGGGCGCAGGGCTCCTACAATGAGCAGTTCTTC. The chain joins TRBV21-1 to TRBJ2-1; the D segment call TRBD1 is taken from the table without a DNA check. TRBV21-1 is listed as a pseudogene. The CDR3 extends over 17 amino acids.

The chain couples TRBV7-8 to TRBJ1-4; the D gene is possibly TRBD1 (6 bases). The CDR3 sequence is 14 residues long. The V end was cut by 2 bases, the J end by 5 bases, with 9 bases between. In germline, CDR1 is SGHVS, CDR2 FQNEAQ. CDR3 protein: CASSLTGLNEKLFF. The CDR3 DNA is TGTGCCAGCAGCTTAACAGGGTTGAATGAAAAACTGTTTTTT.

This clone was detected once. V usage is TRBV18 and J usage is TRBJ2-7, with TRBD2 matching over 8 bases. The CDR3 is 13 amino acids. Trimming took 3 bases from V and 7 from J; bases not matched to a gene: 5. Germline loops: CDR1 KGHSH, CDR2 LQKENI. CDR3 DNA sequence: TGTGCCAGCTCACCTAGCGGGGTACTGGAGCAGTACTTC. It translates to CASSPSGVLEQYF.

The rearrangement links TRBV7-9 to TRBJ2-7; 9 bases match TRBD2. There are 15 residues in the CDR3. Germline V CDR1 and CDR2: SEHNR, FQNEAQ (reference sequence). Trimming took 2 bases from V and 5 from J; bases not matched to a gene: 7. DNA of the CDR3: TGTGCCAGCAGCTTATGGGCAGCGGGGGGTGACGAGCAGTACTTC. It translates to CASSLWAAGGDEQYF.

V gene TRBV3-1 (or the pseudogene TRBV3-2) combines with J gene TRBJ2-2, with 8 nucleotides matching TRBD2. The CDR3 has 15 residues. Trimming cost V 4 bases and J 6 bases; bases outside gene matches: 7. Germline CDR1 LGHDT, CDR2 YNNKEL (reference sequence). The CDR3 loop reads CASSRGLEVPGELFF. CDR3 sequence (DNA): TGTGCCAGCAGCCGGGGACTAGAGGTCCCCGGGGAGCTGTTTTTT.

The chain links TRBV19 to TRBJ1-5; the match to TRBD1 covers 8 bases. Germline V gene data show CDR1 as LNHDA and CDR2 as SQIVND (reference sequence). This CDR3 region has 15 residues. Trimming took 5 bases from V and 2 from J; bases not matched to a gene: 5. The CDR3 loop reads CASSVTGVGNQPQHF. The CDR3 nucleotides are TGTGCCAGTAGTGTGACAGGGGTGGGCAATCAGCCCCAGCATTTT.

This rearrangement joins TRBV6-5 to TRBJ1-1, with D possibly matching TRBD1 (5 bases). Germline loops: CDR1 MNHEY, CDR2 SVGAGI. V was shortened by 2 bases and J by 11 bases, with 18 bases between the two germline ends. The CDR3 has 14 amino acids. Written as DNA, the CDR3 is TGTGCCAGCAGTTACGAACGGACAAGACCCAGCGCTTTCTTT. It is translated as CASSYERTRPSAFF.

The chain recombines TRBV6-1 with TRBJ1-2; no clear D gene. V was clipped by 3 bases and J by 5 bases, with 10 bases between them. The CDR3 extends over 13 amino acids. The V gene's germline CDR1 is MNHNS and CDR2 SASEGT. CDR3 DNA: TGTGCCAGCAGTGAGAGTATTCCATATGGCTACACCTTC. It encodes CASSESIPYGYTF.

This chain uses TRBV5-1 with TRBJ2-5, with D hard to call. The V and J ends lost 2 bases and 4 bases respectively, with 6 bases between them. The CDR3 extends over 12 amino acids. Germline assignment: CDR1 SGHRS and CDR2 YFSETQ. The CDR3 nucleotides read TGCGCCAGCAGCTTCCCAGGAGAGACCCAGTACTTC. Protein: CASSFPGETQYF.

The chain joins TRBV5-1 to TRBJ1-3; 8 nucleotides line up with TRBD1. Germline V lookup: CDR1 SGHRS, CDR2 YFSETQ. The CDR3 is 15 residues long. With V trimmed by 0 bases and J by 8 bases, 7 bases remained unmatched. The CDR3 spells CASSLGSGGAYTIYF. CDR3 nucleotides: TGCGCCAGCAGCTTGGGATCAGGGGGCGCCTACACCATATATTTT.